The 29 T cell receptor beta chains reported below all come from one sample, sequenced in a study of T-cell memory formation after mild COVID-19. TCRdb independently ran MiXCR on the 5' RACE reads; one entry per CDR3 protein. In the table there are 350,000 to 500,000 distinct CDR3 sequences, about 25% of which are singletons. Sequenced sample: PBMCs or a T cell subset sorted from them (not recorded which). These receptors were collected from an adult woman who had mild COVID-19 (a few samples of this study predate the infection). Cell type and time point are not known.

The chain recombines TRBV29-1 with TRBJ2-3, with D unresolved. The V gene lost 1 base and the J gene lost 5 bases, with 4 bases spanning the gap. This CDR3 contains 11 residues. Germline CDR1 and CDR2: SQVTM and ANQGSEA. The CDR3 coding sequence is TGCAGCGTTGAAGTGGGAGATACGCAGTATTTT. Translating gives CSVEVGDTQYF.

This clonotype has a handful of counts. The chain links TRBV7-2 to TRBJ1-1, with a weak D call TRBD1 (6 bases). Germline CDR1 and CDR2: SGHTA and FQGNSA. Trimming stripped 2 bases from V and 1 base from J, with 11 bases between. This CDR3 spans 15 amino acids. This CDR3 is CASSLRQGWNTEAFF. The DNA for the CDR3 is TGTGCCAGCAGCTTACGCCAGGGGTGGAACACTGAAGCTTTCTTT.

The chain carries TRBV29-1 and TRBJ2-3; D remains ambiguous. V was pared by 3 bases and J by 4 bases, with 5 bases between. This CDR3 has 11 residues. The germline gives CDR1 SQVTM, CDR2 ANQGSEA. CDR3 sequence: CSVEIADTQYF. CDR3 nucleotide sequence: TGCAGCGTTGAGATAGCAGATACGCAGTATTTT.

In this sample, this clonotype turned up a few times. This rearrangement joins TRBV5-1 to TRBJ2-5; D is possibly TRBD2 (5 bases). Trimming cost V 3 bases and J 0 bases, with 9 bases left between them. Germline V gene sequence: CDR1 SGHRS, CDR2 YFSETQ. The CDR3 consists of 14 residues. This CDR3 reads CASSSGEYQETQYF. The CDR3, as DNA: TGCGCCAGCAGCTCCGGGGAGTACCAAGAGACCCAGTACTTC.

V gene TRBV7-9 combines with J gene TRBJ2-3; a weak D match, TRBD1 (5 bases). V gave up 4 bases and J gave up 2 bases, with 10 bases separating them. Germline V gene data show CDR1 as SEHNR and CDR2 as FQNEAQ (reference sequence). CDR3 length equals 14 residues. Here the CDR3 DNA reads TGTGCCAGCAGCTGGCGACAGTCCACAGATACGCAGTATTTT. As protein: CASSWRQSTDTQYF.

This clonotype was seen more than once but under ten times. Because the CDR3's place on the DNA is in doubt, the DNA is left out and the CDR3 is given as listed by TCRdb. The V and J genes are TRBV6-5 and TRBJ2-6. Both ends counted, the CDR3 spans 17 residues. The germline gives CDR1 MNHEY, CDR2 SVGAGI. CDR3 region: CASSTSPQGAGANVLTF.

The chain joins TRBV5-1 to TRBJ2-5, with D maybe TRBD2 (6 bases). CDR1 and CDR2 from the germline V gene are SGHRS and YFSETQ. The CDR3 is made up of 14 amino acids. Deletions cut 3 bases from V and 5 bases from J, with 14 bases between. The CDR3 spells CASSWTDYRETQYF. The DNA of the CDR3 is TGCGCCAGCAGCTGGACGGACTACCGGGAGACCCAGTACTTC.

Here the CDR3 DNA reads TGTGCCAGCAGACAGGGACAGTTATCCGGCAGTGAGCAGTTCTTC. Translation: CASRQGQLSGSEQFF. The chain employs TRBV12-3 or TRBV12-4 and TRBJ2-1; TRBD1 matches at 7 bases. The CDR3 length is 15 residues. The junction had 14 bases not matched to a gene; V was cut back by 6 bases and J by 9 bases.

This clonotype showed up just a few times. The chain carries TRBV5-5 and TRBJ2-3; D is ambiguous. Germline lookup yields CDR1 SGHKS and CDR2 YYEKEE (reference sequence). The V and J ends lost 4 bases and 1 base respectively, with 10 bases between them. The CDR3 runs 14 residues. This CDR3 reads CASSTGSRTDTQYF. In DNA, the CDR3 is TGTGCCAGCAGCACCGGGTCCCGCACAGATACGCAGTATTTT.

In its sample, this clonotype was seen once. V usage is TRBV9 and J usage is TRBJ2-3; no firm D call. CDR1 is SGDLS, CDR2 YYNGEE, per germline. The germline V and J ends were trimmed by 4 bases and 0 bases, with 9 bases remaining between them. The CDR3 is 14 residues long. Here the CDR3 reads CASSPNYSTDTQYF. In DNA, the CDR3 is TGTGCCAGCAGCCCAAACTATAGCACAGATACGCAGTATTTT.

V is TRBV19 and J is TRBJ2-1; D is perhaps TRBD2 (5 bases). V was clipped by 4 bases and J by 9 bases, with 13 bases between them. CDR1 is LNHDA and CDR2 is SQIVND in the germline V gene (reference sequence). The CDR3 consists of 13 residues. In nucleotides, the CDR3 is TGTGCCAGTAGTACCTCACTAGGAACTGAGCAGTTCTTC. This gives the protein CASSTSLGTEQFF.

This clonotype has only a few counts. The chain couples TRBV11-2 to TRBJ1-2; a possible D gene is TRBD1 (6 bases). With 4 bases removed from V and 8 bases from J, the gap between germline ends came to 20 bases. The CDR3 is 15 amino acids. Germline V lookup: CDR1 SGHAT, CDR2 FQNNGV. CDR3 sequence: CASSSTRGHLEGYTF. The CDR3 DNA is TGTGCCAGCAGCTCGACCCGGGGACATCTGGAGGGCTACACCTTC.

The chain has TRBV7-9 and TRBJ1-1; D is unresolved. Germline V gene data show CDR1 as SEHNR and CDR2 as FQNEAQ (reference sequence). Deletions cut 0 bases from V and 6 bases from J, with 11 bases between. The CDR3 length is 14 residues. CDR3 sequence: CASSLAFVGAEAFF. CDR3 DNA sequence: TGTGCCAGCAGCTTAGCGTTCGTGGGAGCTGAAGCTTTCTTT.

This sequence joins TRBV5-1 and TRBJ1-1; no firm D call. CDR3 size: 12 residues. V dropped 0 bases and J dropped 7 bases, with 7 bases sitting between them. Germline lookup yields CDR1 SGHRS and CDR2 YFSETQ. The CDR3 sequence is CASSLEVGEAFF. CDR3 DNA sequence: TGCGCCAGCAGCTTGGAGGTCGGTGAAGCTTTCTTT. The entire variable domain, with the rest obtained from reference TRBV5-1 and TRBJ1-1, is as follows: KAGVTQTPRYLIKTRGQQVTLSCSPISGHRSVSWYQQTPGQGLQFLFEYFSETQRNKGNFPGRFSGRQFSNSRSEMNVSTLELGDSALYLCASSLEVGEAFFGQGTRLTVV.

This clonotype was counted at least ten times. The rearrangement links TRBV7-8 to TRBJ2-1; the match to TRBD2 covers 16 bases. This CDR3 has 20 residues. V lost 5 bases, J lost 1 base, and 11 bases stayed unmatched. The V gene's germline CDR1 is SGHVS and CDR2 FQNEAQ. In nucleotides, the CDR3 is TGTGCCAGCAGCAGGATCGGGACTAGCGGGGGGGCCCGGTCCTACAATGAGCAGTTCTTC. It encodes CASSRIGTSGGARSYNEQFF.

The V and J genes are TRBV29-1 and TRBJ2-7, with 12 bases aligning to TRBD2. The CDR3 runs 14 residues. V lost 7 bases, J lost 6 bases, and 10 bases stayed unmatched. Germline CDR1 SQVTM, CDR2 ANQGSEA. CDR3 in DNA: TGCAGCGGCGCGACTAGCGGGAGTGTCCGCGAGCAGTACTTC. Translated: CSGATSGSVREQYF.

The genes are TRBV4-1 and TRBJ2-7; 7 bases map to TRBD2. Germline trimming cut 0 bases from V and 5 bases from J; bases unmatched to any gene: 22. The CDR3 covers 20 residues. Germline CDR1 MGHRA, CDR2 YSYEKL. The CDR3 sequence: CASSQDLSRGTHPVTDEQYF. CDR3 in DNA: TGCGCCAGCAGCCAAGATCTCTCGCGGGGGACCCACCCCGTTACGGACGAGCAGTACTTC.

This clonotype showed up just a few times. The genes are TRBV29-1 and TRBJ2-1; TRBD2 matches 10 bases. This CDR3 spans 14 amino acids. Per the germline V gene, CDR1 is SQVTM and CDR2 is ANQGSEA. V gave up 5 bases and J gave up 9 bases; unmatched junction bases: 10. CDR3 sequence (DNA): TGCAGCGTTCGAGGGCTAGCGGGAGTTTTTGAGCAGTTCTTC. Translating it yields CSVRGLAGVFEQFF.

This sequence joins TRBV3-1 and TRBJ2-1, with 13 bases aligning to TRBD2. Trimming removed 1 base from V and 4 bases from J; junction bases left unmatched: 4. Germline CDR1 LGHDT, CDR2 YNNKEL (reference sequence). CDR3 length: 17 amino acids. The CDR3 DNA reads TGTGCCAGCAGCCAAGGGAGGACTAGCGGGAGTTACAATGAGCAGTTCTTC. Residues: CASSQGRTSGSYNEQFF.

This clonotype has a single count. The gene calls are TRBV7-2 and TRBJ2-1; D perhaps matches TRBD2 (6 bases). The CDR3 loop spans 14 amino acids. Trimming stripped 3 bases from V and 3 bases from J, with 9 bases between. CDR1 is SGHTA, CDR2 FQGNSA, per germline. In DNA, the CDR3 is TGTGCCAGCAGCTTTTCCGGGGGCTACAATGAGCAGTTCTTC. As protein: CASSFSGGYNEQFF. The variable domain in full, with the rest retrieved from reference TRBV7-2 and TRBJ2-1, is GAGVSQSPSNKVTEKGKDVELRCDPISGHTALYWYRQSLGQGLEFLIYFQGNSAPDKSGLPSDRFSAERTGGSVSTLTIQRTQQEDSAVYLCASSFSGGYNEQFFGPGTRLTVL.

CDR3 loop: CSAPRRYGGGTDTQYF. The CDR3 DNA sequence: TGCAGTGCTCCTCGTCGATACGGGGGAGGAACAGATACGCAGTATTTT. The chain links TRBV20-1 to TRBJ2-3, with D maybe TRBD2 (6 bases). The CDR3 has 16 amino acids. Trimming cost V 5 bases and J 3 bases, with 21 bases left between them. Looked up from germline, CDR1 is DFQATT and CDR2 is SNEGSKA (reference sequence).

The genes are TRBV3-1 and TRBJ2-1; D perhaps matches TRBD2 (6 bases). The CDR3 has 15 residues. Germline V lookup: CDR1 LGHDT, CDR2 YNNKEL (reference sequence). V lost 3 bases to trimming and J lost 4 bases, with 13 bases between them. This CDR3 is CASSHRGENYNEQFF. The CDR3 coding sequence is TGTGCCAGCAGCCACCGCGGGGAGAATTACAATGAGCAGTTCTTC.

The V and J genes are TRBV5-1 and TRBJ2-1; tentatively, D is TRBD1 or TRBD2 (5 bases each). From germline, CDR1 is SGHRS and CDR2 YFSETQ. The CDR3 extends over 13 amino acids. The V end lost 7 bases, the J end lost 10 bases, and 18 bases lay between the germline ends. CDR3 protein: CASGPESGREQFF. The CDR3 coding sequence is TGCGCCAGCGGCCCTGAATCGGGACGAGAGCAGTTCTTC.

This clonotype was recorded a few times. The rearrangement joins TRBV29-1 to TRBJ1-2; 12 bases map to TRBD1. Per germline, CDR1 SQVTM and CDR2 ANQGSEA. Germline trimming cut 6 bases from V and 7 bases from J; bases unmatched to any gene: 9. The CDR3 totals 14 residues. CDR3 in DNA: TGCAGCGTCGATCCGGGACAGGGGGCGCTTGGCTACACCTTC. This encodes CSVDPGQGALGYTF.

A few counts support this clonotype. The V call is TRBV12-3 or TRBV12-4, the J call TRBJ2-7; D is unclear. The CDR3 has 12 amino acids. Trimming left V 2 bases short and J 4 bases short, with 6 bases between. The CDR3 region is CASSLRQYEQYF. The CDR3 coding sequence is TGTGCCAGCAGTTTACGGCAGTACGAGCAGTACTTC.

This clonotype was seen more than once but under ten times. The rearrangement joins TRBV5-4 to TRBJ2-1; 7 bases fit TRBD2. This CDR3 spans 15 amino acids. V shed 5 bases and J 6 bases; nucleotides not matched to a gene: 11. Germline CDR1 is SGHNT and CDR2 is YYREEE (reference sequence). CDR3 sequence reads: CASRILGEGGNEQFF. Here the CDR3 DNA reads TGTGCCAGCAGAATCTTAGGGGAGGGTGGCAATGAGCAGTTCTTC.

The gene calls are TRBV12-3 or TRBV12-4 and TRBJ2-2; a weak D match, TRBD2 (5 bases). V was cut by 4 bases and J by 11 bases, with 17 bases left in between. This CDR3 region has 14 residues. The CDR3 spells CASSSAYGVGELFF. The CDR3 region has the DNA TGTGCCAGCAGTTCGGCCTACGGGGTCGGCGAGCTGTTTTTT.

This clonotype was detected a few times. This chain joins TRBV7-9 and TRBJ1-1, with a possible D match to TRBD1 (5 bases). The V and J ends lost 4 bases and 11 bases respectively, with 17 bases between them. CDR3 size: 13 residues. CDR1 is SEHNR and CDR2 is FQNEAQ in the germline V gene (reference sequence). CDR3 DNA: TGTGCCAGCAGCTCGGGAAAGCAGGGTAGTGCTTTCTTT. Its protein product is CASSSGKQGSAFF.

This clonotype was recorded a few times. The V gene is TRBV4-2, the J gene TRBJ1-1, with D tentatively TRBD1 (6 bases). CDR1 and CDR2 from the germline V gene are LGHNA and YNFKEQ. This CDR3 is 14 amino acids long. Trimming removed 0 bases at V and 8 bases at J, with 13 bases between. In DNA form, the CDR3 reads TGTGCCAGCAGCCAAGAGGCCGGCAGGGGAGAAGCTTTCTTT. Translating it yields CASSQEAGRGEAFF.